The 27 T cell receptor beta chains below all came from one sample that was sequenced in a study of shared clonotypes between healthy human individuals. Some clones are missing from TCRdb's copy, which holds only in-frame ones; the method was immunoSEQ multiplex PCR. The sample yields approximately 1.4 million clones, under 99% seen once. Input material: naive CD4+ T cells sorted from blood. The subset was: CD45RA+ positively selected. All receptors come from a man aged 25-45 years in good health.

As for this clone: Other DNA sequences in this specimen translate into the identical CDR3. V and J are TRBV10-3 and TRBJ2-5; no definite D call. CDR3 length equals 11 residues. The V and J ends lost 3 bases and 5 bases respectively, with 4 bases between them. CDR1 is ENHRY and CDR2 is SYGVKD in the germline V gene. DNA of the CDR3: TGTGCCATCAGTGAAGGTGAGACCCAGTACTTC. It yields the protein CAISEGETQYF.

This chain uses TRBV7-2 with TRBJ2-1; 10 bases align to TRBD2. This CDR3 has 16 amino acids. The junction had 4 bases not matched to a gene; V was cut back by 5 bases and J by 0 bases. Germline V gives CDR1 SGHTA, CDR2 FQGNSA. In nucleotides, the CDR3 is TGTGCCAGCAGCACCGCTAGCGGGAGCTCCTACAATGAGCAGTTCTTC. Translated: CASSTASGSSYNEQFF.

The chain links TRBV5-1 to TRBJ2-7; D ambiguous. V lost 4 bases and J lost 7, with 15 bases in between. Germline CDR1 and CDR2: SGHRS and YFSETQ. CDR3 size: 13 residues. The CDR3 sequence is CASSPRTDQEQYF. In DNA form, the CDR3 reads TGCGCCAGCAGCCCCCGGACGGACCAAGAGCAGTACTTC.

This sequence joins TRBV2 and TRBJ2-5, with D possibly matching TRBD2 (6 bases). Trimming took 2 bases from V and 7 from J, leaving 11 bases between them. The germline CDR1 and CDR2 sequences are SNHLY and FYNNEI. The CDR3 sequence is 13 residues long. The CDR3: CASSESEGATQYF. Here the CDR3 DNA reads TGTGCCAGCAGTGAATCGGAGGGCGCGACCCAGTACTTC.

This sequence joins TRBV7-9 and TRBJ2-3; D unclear. CDR1 and CDR2 (germline): SEHNR, FQNEAQ (reference sequence). Trimming shortened V by 1 base and J by 0 bases, and 8 bases separated the two germline ends. This CDR3 spans 15 amino acids. The CDR3 DNA reads TGTGCCAGCAGCTTAGGCCCTCATAGCACAGATACGCAGTATTTT. It is translated as CASSLGPHSTDTQYF.

This clone came up once. The chain combines TRBV4-3 with TRBJ2-5; no clear D gene. The CDR3 spans 15 residues. Per germline, CDR1 LGHNA and CDR2 YSLEER. Trimming stripped 0 bases from V and 7 bases from J, with 15 bases between. CDR3 in DNA: TGCGCCAGCAGCCAAGATCGAGGTCAACCGGGGACCCAGTACTTC. Translating gives CASSQDRGQPGTQYF.

The chain links TRBV6-1 to TRBJ2-3; 7 bases fit TRBD2. CDR3 length: 14 residues. CDR1 MNHNS and CDR2 SASEGT come from the germline V gene. With V trimmed by 3 bases and J by 4 bases, 4 bases remained unmatched. Here the CDR3 DNA reads TGTGCCAGCAGTGACGCTACTAGCGCAGATACGCAGTATTTT. Its protein product is CASSDATSADTQYF.

The CDR3 DNA reads TGTGCCAGCAGCCAAGTATTTAGCTCCTACAATGAGCAGTTCTTC. The encoded protein is CASSQVFSSYNEQFF. The chain has TRBV14 and TRBJ2-1; D not resolved. From germline, CDR1 is SGHDN and CDR2 FVKESK. The V gene lost 1 base and the J gene lost 0 bases, with 7 bases spanning the gap. This CDR3 spans 15 amino acids.

The J gene is TRBJ2-7, the V gene TRBV5-1; possible D gene TRBD2, 5 bases. This CDR3 comprises 16 residues. The germline CDR1 and CDR2 sequences are SGHRS and YFSETQ. V was clipped by 5 bases and J by 5 bases, with 23 bases between them. CDR3 sequence reads: CASSLNVVAGGNEQYF. In DNA form, the CDR3 reads TGCGCCAGCAGTTTGAATGTTGTAGCCGGAGGAAACGAGCAGTACTTC.

The chain employs TRBV9 and TRBJ2-5; 9 bases are shared with TRBD2. The germline gives CDR1 SGDLS, CDR2 YYNGEE. V was clipped by 0 bases and J by 1 base; unmatched bases: 7. The CDR3 extends over 17 amino acids. The CDR3 DNA reads as TGTGCCAGCAGCGTAGACCCTAGCGGGACCATCCAAGAGACCCAGTACTTC. Protein product: CASSVDPSGTIQETQYF.

The chain carries TRBV5-8 and TRBJ1-4; no reliable D call. The CDR3 has 16 amino acids. V was shortened by 4 bases and J by 0 bases, with 13 bases between the two germline ends. Germline CDR1 SGHTS, CDR2 YDEGEE. The CDR3 reads CASSQLGRSTNEKLFF. The CDR3 DNA follows: TGTGCCAGCAGCCAACTCGGAAGATCAACTAATGAAAAACTGTTTTTT.

The V gene is TRBV9, the J gene TRBJ2-7; D gene unclear. V dropped 0 bases and J dropped 8 bases, with 12 bases sitting between them. The CDR3 is made up of 13 amino acids. CDR1 is SGDLS, CDR2 YYNGEE, per germline. CDR3 nucleotides: TGTGCCAGCAGCGTAGGTCCCATGAACAAGCAGTACTTC. Protein: CASSVGPMNKQYF.

The rearrangement links TRBV19 to TRBJ2-1, with 11 nucleotides matching TRBD2. This CDR3 has 17 amino acids. Trimming removed 6 bases from V and 9 bases from J; junction bases left unmatched: 16. Germline V gene data show CDR1 as LNHDA and CDR2 as SQIVND (reference sequence). The DNA for the CDR3 is TGTGCCAGTAGCCTCTTGCGGTCTAGCGGGGGGACAAGTGAGCAGTTCTTC. Residues: CASSLLRSSGGTSEQFF. Using reference TRBV19 and TRBJ2-1 for the parts outside the CDR3, the full variable domain is DGGITQSPKYLFRKEGQNVTLSCEQNLNHDAMYWYRQDPGQGLRLIYYSQIVNDFQKGDIAEGYSVSREKKESFPLTVTSAQKNPTAFYLCASSLLRSSGGTSEQFFGPGTRLTVL.

V usage is TRBV11-2 and J usage is TRBJ2-1, with 12 nucleotides matching TRBD2. V was clipped by 7 bases and J by 9 bases; unmatched bases: 7. The CDR3 length is 14 residues. The germline CDR1 and CDR2 sequences are SGHAT and FQNNGV. The CDR3 loop reads CASTRTSGMGEQFF. The CDR3, as DNA: TGTGCCAGCACCAGGACTAGCGGGATGGGTGAGCAGTTCTTC.

This rearrangement joins TRBV19 to TRBJ1-1; D unresolved. Looked up from germline, CDR1 is LNHDA and CDR2 is SQIVND (reference sequence). The CDR3 sequence is 13 residues long. V was shortened by 5 bases and J by 0 bases, with 7 bases between the two germline ends. Here the CDR3 reads CASSQVVNTEAFF. CDR3 DNA: TGTGCCAGTAGTCAGGTAGTGAACACTGAAGCTTTCTTT.

This rearrangement joins TRBV29-1 to TRBJ2-5, with D unclear. The CDR3 extends over 13 amino acids. Trimming cost V 1 base and J 2 bases, with 8 bases left between them. From germline, CDR1 is SQVTM and CDR2 ANQGSEA. The CDR3 sequence is CSVEVTLQETQYF. The CDR3 nucleotides are TGCAGCGTTGAAGTTACACTTCAAGAGACCCAGTACTTC.

The rearrangement joins TRBV14 to TRBJ2-1; 7 bases match TRBD2. The CDR3 has 15 residues. Per germline, CDR1 SGHDN and CDR2 FVKESK. After removal of 0 bases from V and 7 bases from J, the junction contained 6 bases not matched to a gene. For the CDR3, the DNA is TGTGCCAGCAGCCAAGATCCGGGACTACGGAATGAGCAGTTCTTC. Amino acid sequence: CASSQDPGLRNEQFF.

DNA for the CDR3: TGTGCCAGCAGCTTGGACCTGGGACCAAATTTTCTCGACCAGTACTTC. This codes for CASSLDLGPNFLDQYF. The chain links TRBV5-4 to TRBJ2-5; D assignment may be TRBD1 or TRBD2 (5 bases each). With 0 bases removed from V and 10 bases from J, the gap between germline ends came to 22 bases. CDR3 length equals 16 residues. The germline CDR1 and CDR2 sequences are SGHNT and YYREEE (reference sequence).

The chain recombines TRBV10-1 with TRBJ2-7; 9 positions match TRBD1. Germline V gene lookup returns CDR1 WNHNN and CDR2 SYGVQD (reference sequence). Unmatched junction bases numbered 3, after V lost 2 bases and J lost 4 bases. The CDR3 has 14 residues. This CDR3 is CASSEADRGYEQYF. Here the CDR3 DNA reads TGCGCCAGCAGTGAGGCGGACAGGGGTTACGAGCAGTACTTC.

V usage is TRBV6-5 and J usage is TRBJ1-3, with D uncertain. Germline-derived CDR1 and CDR2 are MNHEY and SVGAGI. V lost 6 bases and J 0 bases, leaving 9 bases between the germline ends. There are 14 residues in the CDR3. CDR3 sequence: CASRMMSSGNTIYF. CDR3 DNA sequence: TGTGCCAGCAGGATGATGAGCTCTGGAAACACCATATATTTT.

About this clone itself: The germline gene is not matched at one end of the junction; a read error may be the cause. The chain carries TRBV29-1 and TRBJ2-1; tentative D call: TRBD1 (6 bases). The CDR3 has 13 residues. CDR1 is SQVTM and CDR2 is ANQGSEA in the germline V gene. The CDR3 reads CSVKGQGGNGQFF. CDR3 sequence (DNA): TGCAGCGTCAAGGGACAAGGGGGAAATGGGCAGTTCTTC.

The rearrangement links TRBV18 to TRBJ1-2; D unclear. Germline lookup yields CDR1 KGHSH and CDR2 LQKENI. V shed 3 bases and J shed 0 bases, with 14 bases lying between them. This CDR3 is 16 amino acids long. The CDR3 sequence is CASSPRENLPNYGYTF. In DNA form, the CDR3 reads TGTGCCAGCTCACCGAGGGAAAATCTACCTAACTATGGCTACACCTTC.

The V call is TRBV18, the J call TRBJ2-1, with TRBD2 identical over 12 bases. The CDR3 runs 16 residues. Trimming cost V 2 bases and J 5 bases; bases outside gene matches: 4. CDR1 is KGHSH, CDR2 LQKENI, per germline. This CDR3 reads CASSPRLAGVDNEQFF. The DNA of the CDR3 is TGTGCCAGCTCACCAAGACTAGCGGGAGTCGACAATGAGCAGTTCTTC.

V gene TRBV29-1 combines with J gene TRBJ2-3; the match to TRBD1 covers 7 bases. Germline V lookup: CDR1 SQVTM, CDR2 ANQGSEA. The CDR3 extends over 14 amino acids. Trimming at V came to 7 bases and at J to 2 bases, leaving 9 bases not matched to a gene. This CDR3 reads CSASPTGITDTQYF. The CDR3 DNA is TGCAGCGCCTCGCCGACAGGGATCACAGATACGCAGTATTTT.

The chain links TRBV6-5 to TRBJ2-7; 9 bases fit TRBD1. Germline CDR1 MNHEY, CDR2 SVGAGI. Trimming cost V 4 bases and J 5 bases; bases outside gene matches: 9. CDR3 size: 15 residues. CDR3 coding DNA: TGTGCCAGCAGTTTACAGGGGGCGATATTTGACGAGCAGTACTTC. Translating gives CASSLQGAIFDEQYF.

In its sample, this clone was seen once. Other DNA sequences in the same sample also yield this CDR3. The V and J genes are TRBV27 and TRBJ1-1, with 8 bases lining up with TRBD1. CDR3 length equals 13 residues. Germline CDR1 and CDR2: MNHEY and SMNVEV (reference sequence). V shed 6 bases and J 2 bases; nucleotides not matched to a gene: 2. The CDR3 region has the DNA TGTGCCAGCAGAGGACAGGGCAACACTGAAGCTTTCTTT. The encoded protein is CASRGQGNTEAFF.

The chain is built from TRBV28 and TRBJ1-1; D gene unclear. The CDR3 totals 15 residues. Trimming took 6 bases from V and 1 from J, leaving 15 bases between them. Germline V gene data show CDR1 as MDHEN and CDR2 as SYDVKM. The CDR3 DNA follows: TGTGCCAGCAGCCCCCAGAAGGGCAAGAACACTGAAGCTTTCTTT. Translating it yields CASSPQKGKNTEAFF. The whole variable domain, filled in from reference TRBV28 and TRBJ1-1, reads DVKVTQSSRYLVKRTGEKVFLECVQDMDHENMFWYRQDPGLGLRLIYFSYDVKMKEKGDIPEGYSVSREKKERFSLILESASTNQTSMYLCASSPQKGKNTEAFFGQGTRLTVV.